These 14 T cell receptor beta chains were sequenced from one sample in a study of OX40 agonist ivuxolimab in advanced cancers. Using immunoSEQ multiplex PCR, the repertoire was profiled, and TCRdb retains in-frame clones only, with some absent. The table has over 50,000 clones, around 82% seen once. This specimen was CD4+ or CD8+ T cells sorted from blood, taken in a trial of the OX40 agonist ivuxolimab. These receptors came from an adult with an advanced solid tumor such as melanoma, head and neck, liver or kidney cancer.

This chain uses TRBV10-3 with TRBJ2-3, with D perhaps matching TRBD2 (6 bases). The CDR3 sequence is 16 residues long. V was cut by 11 bases and J by 4 bases, with 25 bases left in between. Germline V lookup: CDR1 ENHRY, CDR2 SYGVKD. The CDR3: CASSTGGIRAADTQYF. In DNA form, the CDR3 reads TGTGCCTCAAGCACGGGCGGGATTCGGGCGGCAGATACGCAGTATTTT.

The J gene is TRBJ1-2, the V gene TRBV5-6; D gene ambiguous. V was clipped by 1 base and J by 5 bases, with 15 bases between them. This CDR3 region has 15 residues. Germline assignment: CDR1 SGHDT and CDR2 YYEEEE. In nucleotides, the CDR3 is TGTGCCAGCAGCTTGTTGTCAGTATTGTCTTATGGCTACACCTTC. Protein product: CASSLLSVLSYGYTF. Together with reference TRBV5-6 and TRBJ1-2, the CDR3 gives the full variable domain: DAGVTQSPTHLIKTRGQQVTLRCSPKSGHDTVSWYQQALGQGPQFIFQYYEEEERQRGNFPDRFSGHQFPNYSSELNVNALLLGDSALYLCASSLLSVLSYGYTFGSGTRLTVV.

V and J are TRBV15 and TRBJ2-2; 8 positions agree with TRBD2. From germline, CDR1 is LNHNV and CDR2 YYDKDF (reference sequence). After removal of 2 bases from V and 3 bases from J, the junction contained 2 bases not matched to a gene. The CDR3 contains 15 residues. This CDR3 reads CATSRSGGDTGELFF. For the CDR3, the DNA is TGTGCCACCAGCAGATCCGGGGGGGACACCGGGGAGCTGTTTTTT.

This clone has only one observation. The V call is TRBV28, the J call TRBJ2-5; TRBD2 matches 16 bases. Trimming at V came to 2 bases and at J to 0 bases, leaving 6 bases not matched to a gene. The germline CDR1 and CDR2 sequences are MDHEN and SYDVKM. The CDR3 runs 19 residues. The CDR3: CASSLKPGLAGGYQETQYF. The CDR3 DNA reads TGTGCCAGCAGTTTAAAACCGGGACTAGCGGGGGGGTACCAAGAGACCCAGTACTTC.

The chain uses TRBV27 and TRBJ2-2; no clear D gene. V was cut by 2 bases and J by 4 bases, with 8 bases left in between. Germline loops: CDR1 MNHEY, CDR2 SMNVEV (reference sequence). This CDR3 has 14 residues. DNA for the CDR3: TGTGCCAGCAGTTTAGCAGCCGGCACCGGGGAGCTGTTTTTT. Translation: CASSLAAGTGELFF.

The table lists this clone with a count of one. The chain links TRBV11-2 to TRBJ2-3, with 7 bases lining up with TRBD2. The ends lost 6 bases at V and 2 bases at J; junction bases unmatched: 14. CDR1 and CDR2 from the germline V gene are SGHAT and FQNNGV. CDR3 length equals 17 residues. Written as DNA, the CDR3 is TGTGCCAGCAGTCAAGCCCCGTGGGAGCGGGACACAGATACGCAGTATTTT. This gives the protein CASSQAPWERDTDTQYF. The variable domain in full, with the rest retrieved from reference TRBV11-2 and TRBJ2-3, is EAGVAQSPRYKIIEKRQSVAFWCNPISGHATLYWYQQILGQGPKLLIQFQNNGVVDDSQLPKDRFSAERLKGVDSTLKIQPAKLEDSAVYLCASSQAPWERDTDTQYFGPGTRLTVL.

The V call is TRBV2, the J call TRBJ1-1; no clear D gene. This CDR3 has 12 amino acids. From germline, CDR1 is SNHLY and CDR2 FYNNEI. Deletions cut 4 bases from V and 7 bases from J, with 10 bases between. The CDR3 here is CASSVTGLEAFF. In DNA, the CDR3 is TGTGCCAGCAGTGTAACCGGACTTGAAGCTTTCTTT. The full variable domain, with the rest looked up from reference TRBV2 and TRBJ1-1, is EPEVTQTPSHQVTQMGQEVILRCVPISNHLYFYWYRQILGQKVEFLVSFYNNEISEKSEIFDDQFSVERPDGSNFTLKIRSTKLEDSAMYFCASSVTGLEAFFGQGTRLTVV.

This clone was recorded once. The genes are TRBV4-2 and TRBJ2-2; D may be TRBD2 (5 bases). Trimming removed 0 bases at V and 5 bases at J, with 13 bases between. CDR3 length: 16 residues. Germline V gene data show CDR1 as LGHNA and CDR2 as YNFKEQ. In DNA, the CDR3 is TGTGCCAGCAGCCAAGATCTTGAGGGAGCAACCGGGGAGCTGTTTTTT. Its protein is CASSQDLEGATGELFF.

The chain is built from TRBV27 and TRBJ2-2, with TRBD1 matching over 10 bases. In germline, CDR1 is MNHEY, CDR2 SMNVEV (reference sequence). The CDR3 is 15 amino acids. Trimming cost V 3 bases and J 6 bases; bases outside gene matches: 4. The CDR3 DNA is TGTGCCAGCAGTTTGGACAGGGGGAGACCCGGGGAGCTGTTTTTT. It is translated as CASSLDRGRPGELFF.

In regard to this clone: At one end, the junction sequence differs from germline, possibly due to a read error. The rearrangement uses TRBV5-1 and TRBJ2-5, with TRBD1 matching over 8 bases. The CDR3 is 13 residues long. The V gene's germline CDR1 is SGHRS and CDR2 YFSETQ. As DNA, the CDR3 is TGCGCCAGCAGTTTGGACAGGGTTGAGACCCAGTACTTC. Translation: CASSLDRVETQYF.

The rearrangement links TRBV28 to TRBJ2-2; 12 nucleotides agree with TRBD1. Germline V gives CDR1 MDHEN, CDR2 SYDVKM. The CDR3 totals 18 residues. V shed 6 bases and J 6 bases; nucleotides not matched to a gene: 14. CDR3: CASSLPPYRDRGPGELFF. The CDR3 DNA follows: TGTGCCAGCAGCCTCCCGCCCTACCGGGACAGGGGGCCCGGGGAGCTGTTTTTT. The whole variable domain, filled in from reference TRBV28 and TRBJ2-2, reads DVKVTQSSRYLVKRTGEKVFLECVQDMDHENMFWYRQDPGLGLRLIYFSYDVKMKEKGDIPEGYSVSREKKERFSLILESASTNQTSMYLCASSLPPYRDRGPGELFFGEGSRLTVL.

The chain uses TRBV19 and TRBJ2-5; 7 nucleotides line up with TRBD2. V lost 1 base, J lost 4 bases, and 3 bases stayed unmatched. The CDR3 runs to 14 residues. Germline V gene sequence: CDR1 LNHDA, CDR2 SQIVND (reference sequence). In nucleotides, the CDR3 is TGTGCCAGTAGTATAGCTAGCGGTGGAGAGACCCAGTACTTC. It encodes CASSIASGGETQYF.

This clone appeared once. The chain carries TRBV4-3 and TRBJ2-3, with D possibly being TRBD2 (6 bases). The ends were cut back, 4 bases at V and 0 bases at J, with 14 bases in the middle. CDR3 length: 16 residues. Germline CDR1 and CDR2: LGHNA and YSLEER. The DNA of the CDR3 is TGCGCCAGCAGCCCGGGGACTCCCAGTAGCACAGATACGCAGTATTTT. It is translated as CASSPGTPSSTDTQYF.

The chain has TRBV5-5 and TRBJ2-2, with TRBD1 matching over 10 bases. The germline V gene has CDR1 SGHKS and CDR2 YYEKEE (reference sequence). The V and J ends lost 4 bases and 2 bases, in that order; junction bases with no gene match: 11. CDR3 length: 18 residues. The CDR3 DNA follows: TGTGCCAGCAGCCCCCACTTTGACAGGGGGCAAAACACCGGGGAGCTGTTTTTT. Translation: CASSPHFDRGQNTGELFF. Variable domain in full (rest from reference TRBV5-5 and TRBJ2-2): DAGVTQSPTHLIKTRGQQVTLRCSPISGHKSVSWYQQVLGQGPQFIFQYYEKEERGRGNFPDRFSARQFPNYSSELNVNALLLGDSALYLCASSPHFDRGQNTGELFFGEGSRLTVL.